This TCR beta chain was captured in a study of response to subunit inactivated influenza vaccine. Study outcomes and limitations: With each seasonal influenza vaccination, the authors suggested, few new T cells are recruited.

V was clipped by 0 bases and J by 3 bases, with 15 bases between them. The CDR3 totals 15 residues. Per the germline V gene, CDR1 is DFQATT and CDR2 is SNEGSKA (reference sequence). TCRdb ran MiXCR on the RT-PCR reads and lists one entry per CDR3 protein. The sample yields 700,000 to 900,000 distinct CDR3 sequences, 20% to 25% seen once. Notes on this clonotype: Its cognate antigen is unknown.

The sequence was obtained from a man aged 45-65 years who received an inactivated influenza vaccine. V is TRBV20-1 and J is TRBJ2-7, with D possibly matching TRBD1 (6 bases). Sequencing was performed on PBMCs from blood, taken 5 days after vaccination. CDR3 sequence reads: CSARDFQGPNYEQYF. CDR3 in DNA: TGCAGTGCTAGAGATTTCCAGGGGCCGAACTACGAGCAGTACTTC.